This T cell receptor (beta chain) was recovered during a study of response to subunit inactivated influenza vaccine. General study results and limits: The authors offered the suggestion that each seasonal influenza vaccination recruits few new T cells.

A single record per CDR3 protein comes from TCRdb applying MiXCR to the RT-PCR reads. The sample records 450,000 to 600,000 distinct CDR3 sequences, 15% to 20% being singletons. In the case of this clonotype: The antigen remains unidentified.

The CDR3 covers 14 residues. The germline V gene has CDR1 SGHVS and CDR2 FQNEAQ. V was clipped by 1 base and J by 3 bases, with 9 bases between them. This chain joins TRBV7-8 and TRBJ1-2, with a possible D match to TRBD1 (5 bases). The clonotype originates from a man between 50 and 69 years old who received an inactivated influenza vaccine. Sequenced here: CD4+ T cells sorted from PBMCs, sampled around 2 years after vaccination. The CDR3 bases are TGTGCCAGCAGCTTAGTGGGGCCGGACTATGGCTACACCTTC. This sequence encodes CASSLVGPDYGYTF.